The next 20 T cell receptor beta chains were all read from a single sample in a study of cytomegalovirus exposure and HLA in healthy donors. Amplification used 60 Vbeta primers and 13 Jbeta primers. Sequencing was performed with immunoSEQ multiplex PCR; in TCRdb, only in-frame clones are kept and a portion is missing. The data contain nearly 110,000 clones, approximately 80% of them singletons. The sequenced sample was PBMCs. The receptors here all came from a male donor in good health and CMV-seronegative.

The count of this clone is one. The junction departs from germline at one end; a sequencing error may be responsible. The CDR3 spells CASNLRSTGRNTEAFF. As DNA, the CDR3 is TGTGCCAGCAACTTACGATCGACAGGGAGGAACACTGAAGCTTTCTTT. J is TRBJ1-1 and V is TRBV11-2; 7 bases fit TRBD1. Germline V gives CDR1 SGHAT, CDR2 FQNNGV. This CDR3 contains 16 residues.

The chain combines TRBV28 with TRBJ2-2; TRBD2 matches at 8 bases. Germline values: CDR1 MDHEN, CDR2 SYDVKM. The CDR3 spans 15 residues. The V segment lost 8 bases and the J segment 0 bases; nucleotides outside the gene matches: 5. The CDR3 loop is CASLSGIANTGELFF. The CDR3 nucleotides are TGTGCCAGCCTTAGCGGGATCGCGAACACCGGGGAGCTGTTTTTT.

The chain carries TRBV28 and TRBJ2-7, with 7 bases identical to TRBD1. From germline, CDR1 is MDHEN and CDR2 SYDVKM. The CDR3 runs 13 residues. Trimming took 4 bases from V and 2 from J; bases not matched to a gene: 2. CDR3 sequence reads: CASSSGQPYEQYF. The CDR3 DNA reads TGTGCCAGCAGTTCGGGACAGCCCTACGAGCAGTACTTC.

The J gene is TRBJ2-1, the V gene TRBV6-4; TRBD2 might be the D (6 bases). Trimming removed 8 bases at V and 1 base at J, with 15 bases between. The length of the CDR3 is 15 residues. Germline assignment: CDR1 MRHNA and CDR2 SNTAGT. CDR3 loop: CASSVGGRSYNEQFF. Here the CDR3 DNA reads TGTGCCAGCTCAGTCGGGGGAAGGTCCTACAATGAGCAGTTCTTC.

In nucleotides, the CDR3 is TGTGCCAGCAGTTCGACAGGGGTCCCCAACGAGCAGTACTTC. It specifies CASSSTGVPNEQYF. The chain joins TRBV6-5 to TRBJ2-7; 8 nucleotides agree with TRBD1. V gave up 4 bases and J gave up 5 bases; unmatched junction bases: 7. CDR1 is MNHEY and CDR2 is SVGAGI in the germline V gene. The length of the CDR3 is 14 residues.

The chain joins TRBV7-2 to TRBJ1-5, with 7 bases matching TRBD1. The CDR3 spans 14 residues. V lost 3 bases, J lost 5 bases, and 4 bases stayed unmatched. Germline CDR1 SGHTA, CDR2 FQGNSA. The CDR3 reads CASSFRGRDQPQHF. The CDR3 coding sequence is TGTGCCAGCAGCTTCAGGGGGAGAGATCAGCCCCAGCATTTT.

This CDR3 is CASSGAGRANYGYTF. In DNA, the CDR3 is TGTGCCAGCAGTGGTGCCGGGAGAGCTAACTATGGCTACACCTTC. The gene calls are TRBV25-1 and TRBJ1-2; D is unclear. CDR1 is MGHDK, CDR2 SYGVNS, per germline. Trimming took 4 bases from V and 0 from J, leaving 12 bases between them. The CDR3 is 15 residues long.

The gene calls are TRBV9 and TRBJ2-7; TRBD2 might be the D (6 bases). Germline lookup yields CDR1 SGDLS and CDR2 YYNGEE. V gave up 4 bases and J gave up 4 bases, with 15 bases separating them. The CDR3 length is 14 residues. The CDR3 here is CASSPQYRGYEQYF. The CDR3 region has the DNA TGTGCCAGCAGCCCCCAATATCGGGGGTACGAGCAGTACTTC. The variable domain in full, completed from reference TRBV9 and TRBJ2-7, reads DSGVTQTPKHLITATGQRVTLRCSPRSGDLSVYWYQQSLDQGLQFLIQYYNGEERAKGNILERFSAQQFPDLHSELNLSSLELGDSALYFCASSPQYRGYEQYFGPGTRLTVT.

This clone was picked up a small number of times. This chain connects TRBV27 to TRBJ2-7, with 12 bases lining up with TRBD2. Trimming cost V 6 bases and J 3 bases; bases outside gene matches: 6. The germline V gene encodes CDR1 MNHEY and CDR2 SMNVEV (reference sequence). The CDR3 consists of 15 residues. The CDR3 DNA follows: TGTGCCAGCAGGACCGCTAGCGGGAGGGACTACGAGCAGTACTTC. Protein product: CASRTASGRDYEQYF.

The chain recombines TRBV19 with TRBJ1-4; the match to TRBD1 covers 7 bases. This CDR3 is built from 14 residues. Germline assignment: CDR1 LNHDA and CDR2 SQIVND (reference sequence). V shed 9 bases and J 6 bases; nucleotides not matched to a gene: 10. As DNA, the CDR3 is TGTGCCAGCAGGGGGAGACAGGGAGATGAAAAACTGTTTTTT. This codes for CASRGRQGDEKLFF. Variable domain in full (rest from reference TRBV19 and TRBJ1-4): DGGITQSPKYLFRKEGQNVTLSCEQNLNHDAMYWYRQDPGQGLRLIYYSQIVNDFQKGDIAEGYSVSREKKESFPLTVTSAQKNPTAFYLCASRGRQGDEKLFFGSGTQLSVL.

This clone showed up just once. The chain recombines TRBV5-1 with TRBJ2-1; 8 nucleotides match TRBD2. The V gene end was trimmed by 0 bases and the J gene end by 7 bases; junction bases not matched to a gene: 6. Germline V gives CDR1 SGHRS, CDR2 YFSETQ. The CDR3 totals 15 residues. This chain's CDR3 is CASSLESGSMNEQFF. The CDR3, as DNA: TGCGCCAGCAGCTTGGAAAGCGGGAGTATGAATGAGCAGTTCTTC.

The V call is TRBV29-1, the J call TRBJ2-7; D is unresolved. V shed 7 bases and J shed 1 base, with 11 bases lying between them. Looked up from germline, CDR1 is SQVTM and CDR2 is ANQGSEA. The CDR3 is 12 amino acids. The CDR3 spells CSAKDSSYEQYF. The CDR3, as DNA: TGCAGCGCCAAAGACTCTTCCTACGAGCAGTACTTC.

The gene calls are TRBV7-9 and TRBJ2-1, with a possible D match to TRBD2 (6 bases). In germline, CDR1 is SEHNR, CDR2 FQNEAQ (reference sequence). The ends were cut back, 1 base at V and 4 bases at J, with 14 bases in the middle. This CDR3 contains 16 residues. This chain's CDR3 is CASSLVPREEYNEQFF. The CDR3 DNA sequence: TGTGCCAGCAGCTTAGTCCCCAGGGAGGAGTACAATGAGCAGTTCTTC.

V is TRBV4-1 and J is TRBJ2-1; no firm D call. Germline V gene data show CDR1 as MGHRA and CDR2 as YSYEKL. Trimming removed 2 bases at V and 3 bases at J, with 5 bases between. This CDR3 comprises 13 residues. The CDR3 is CASSQPSYNEQFF. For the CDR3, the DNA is TGCGCCAGCAGCCAACCTAGCTACAATGAGCAGTTCTTC.

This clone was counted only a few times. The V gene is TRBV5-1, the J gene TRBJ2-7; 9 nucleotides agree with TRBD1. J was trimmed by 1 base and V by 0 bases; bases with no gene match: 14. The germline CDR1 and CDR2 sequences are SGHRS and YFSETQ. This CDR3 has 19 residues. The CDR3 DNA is TGCGCCAGCAGCTTGGCCCCACCCGGGACAGGGACGCTATCCTACGAGCAGTACTTC. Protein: CASSLAPPGTGTLSYEQYF. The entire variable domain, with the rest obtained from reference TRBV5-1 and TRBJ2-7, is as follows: KAGVTQTPRYLIKTRGQQVTLSCSPISGHRSVSWYQQTPGQGLQFLFEYFSETQRNKGNFPGRFSGRQFSNSRSEMNVSTLELGDSALYLCASSLAPPGTGTLSYEQYFGPGTRLTVT.

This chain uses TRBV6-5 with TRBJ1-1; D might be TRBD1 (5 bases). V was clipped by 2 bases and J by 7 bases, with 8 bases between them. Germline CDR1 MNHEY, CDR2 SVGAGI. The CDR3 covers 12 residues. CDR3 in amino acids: CASSYPGGEAFF. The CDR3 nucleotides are TGTGCCAGCAGTTACCCGGGGGGTGAAGCTTTCTTT.

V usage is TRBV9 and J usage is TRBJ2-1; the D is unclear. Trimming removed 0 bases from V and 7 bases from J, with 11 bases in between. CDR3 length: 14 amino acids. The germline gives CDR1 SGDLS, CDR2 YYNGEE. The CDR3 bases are TGTGCCAGCAGCGTAGGATACGGGTATAATGAGCAGTTCTTC. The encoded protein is CASSVGYGYNEQFF.

In nucleotides, the CDR3 is TGTGCCAGCAGCCTGACTAAATTATCCGGTGAGCAGTTCTTC. Protein product: CASSLTKLSGEQFF. The chain carries TRBV2 and TRBJ2-1; maybe TRBD2 (5 bases). With 6 bases removed from V and 9 bases from J, the gap between germline ends came to 18 bases. CDR3 length: 14 amino acids. Germline V gene data show CDR1 as SNHLY and CDR2 as FYNNEI.

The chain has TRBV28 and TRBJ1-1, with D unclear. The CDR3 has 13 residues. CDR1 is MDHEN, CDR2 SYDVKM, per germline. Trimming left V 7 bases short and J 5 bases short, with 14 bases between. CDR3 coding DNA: TGTGCCAGCATCTCTCCCCGGGAAACTGAAGCTTTCTTT. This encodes CASISPRETEAFF.

Here the CDR3 DNA reads TGTGCCAGCAGCTTGGACAGGGGAGGTGAAAAACTGTTTTTT. Its protein is CASSLDRGGEKLFF. V gene TRBV5-5 combines with J gene TRBJ1-4; 7 nucleotides agree with TRBD1. V shed 0 bases, J shed 7 bases, and the junction held 3 bases outside the gene matches. The CDR3 runs 14 residues. Germline-derived CDR1 and CDR2 are SGHKS and YYEKEE (reference sequence).